This T cell receptor beta chain comes out of a study of blood T cell repertoires in COVID-19. The CDR3 loop spans 15 amino acids. Trimming took 2 bases from V and 7 from J, leaving 14 bases between them. Germline V gives CDR1 LGHDT, CDR2 YNNKEL (reference sequence). Profiling relied on immunoSEQ multiplex PCR, and the TCRdb table lists in-frame clones only, not all of them. The sample yields fewer than 250,000 clones, roughly nine tenths seen once. Sequences were obtained from peripheral blood. The receptor's source is a man aged 25 to 40 with acute or convalescent COVID-19. The V call is TRBV3-1 (or the pseudogene TRBV3-2), the J call TRBJ1-4; a weak D match, TRBD1 (5 bases). The CDR3 loop is CASSQSQGGSEKLFF. CDR3 in DNA: TGTGCCAGCAGCCAATCCCAGGGCGGGAGTGAAAAACTGTTTTTT.